This TCR beta chain came from a study of vaccination and CD4 T cells after COVID-19. Regarding this clonotype: Its matching antigen is unknown.

The Oncomine TCR Beta short-read assay generated sequence data from the DNA of cultured CD4+ T cells. TCRdb analysed the PCR reads with MiXCR anew, one entry per CDR3 protein. The sample lists roughly 9,600 distinct CDR3 sequences; 34% were seen once. Documented treatment: roughly 10-day PBMC culture with coronavirus spike peptide pools or control peptides (ViraFEST assay). Gathered ahead of the COVID-19 pandemic (2011-2018) were the CD4+ T cells of the unexposed donor. The germline gives CDR1 SGHRS, CDR2 YFSETQ. V was cut by 0 bases and J by 0 bases, with 9 bases left in between. The CDR3 is 15 residues long.

The sequence derives from a human donor in good health. The chain recombines TRBV5-1 with TRBJ1-1; D is perhaps TRBD1 (6 bases). The sample taken for sequencing was CD4+ T cells from blood, cultured in vitro. The CDR3 here is CASSLDQGMNTEAFF. In nucleotides, the CDR3 is TGCGCCAGCAGCTTGGACCAGGGGATGAACACTGAAGCTTTCTTT.